A selection of T cell receptor beta chains follows, all from one sample in a study of blood T cell repertoires in COVID-19. Profiling relied on immunoSEQ multiplex PCR, and the TCRdb table lists in-frame clones only, not all of them. The sample contains some 97,000 clones, just under 85% of which appear only once. What was sequenced was peripheral blood. The receptors shown here come from a man over 45 with active or convalescent COVID-19. Both conserved end residues are part of each CDR3. Each record gives: clone size, D gene, J gene, V gene, CDR3 protein, CDR3 DNA. D genes are given only for firm matches. Rows give clone size only sometimes, using once, few, many, or a class for an expanded clone.

. | TRBD1 | TRBJ1-4 | TRBV2 | CASTEVAQGANEKLFF | TGTGCCAGCACCGAAGTGGCCCAGGGGGCTAATGAAAAACTGTTTTTT
. | TRBD2 | TRBJ2-7 | TRBV11-2 | CASSLSLAGAYEQYF | TGTGCCAGCAGCTTATCCCTAGCGGGAGCCTACGAGCAGTACTTC
large | . | TRBJ2-7 | TRBV11-3 | CASSLELGSHEQYF | TGTGCCAGCAGCTTAGAGCTGGGGAGTCACGAGCAGTACTTC
. | . | TRBJ2-1 | TRBV11-3 | CASSPLAEPSSYNEQFF | TGTGCCAGCAGCCCGTTAGCGGAACCGAGCTCCTACAATGAGCAGTTCTTC
. | TRBD2 | TRBJ2-6 | TRBV7-2 | CASSLSGMNSGANVLTF | TGTGCCAGCAGCTTAAGCGGGATGAACTCTGGGGCCAACGTCCTGACTTTC
. | . | TRBJ2-3 | TRBV7-3 | CASSLNAPSRSDTQYF | TGTGCCAGCAGCCTTAACGCGCCTAGCAGGTCGGATACGCAGTATTTT
. | TRBD1 | TRBJ1-5 | TRBV19 | CASTLRDRSEPQHF | TGTGCCAGTACCCTCCGGGACAGATCTGAGCCCCAGCATTTT
. | TRBD1 | TRBJ2-7 | TRBV30 | CAWSVPGGAYEQYF | TGTGCCTGGAGTGTACCAGGGGGAGCCTACGAGCAGTACTTC
. | . | TRBJ2-1 | TRBV30 | CAWSLLVHEQFF | TGTGCCTGGAGTTTACTAGTCCATGAGCAGTTCTTC
. | . | TRBJ1-5 | TRBV15 | CATSSPKGAGMGGNQPQHF | TGTGCCACCAGCAGTCCTAAAGGGGCGGGGATGGGCGGCAATCAGCCCCAGCATTTT
. | TRBD1 | TRBJ2-7 | TRBV18 | CASSPPPGQGYGEQYF | TGTGCCAGCTCACCACCACCGGGACAGGGGTATGGCGAGCAGTACTTC
once | . | TRBJ1-2 | TRBV10-1 | CASRNGQQKSYGYTF | TGCGCCAGCAGAAATGGACAGCAGAAATCCTATGGCTACACCTTC
. | . | TRBJ2-5 | TRBV4-1 | CASSQADSKETQYF | TGCGCCAGCAGCCAAGCCGACAGCAAAGAGACCCAGTACTTC
once | . | TRBJ2-1 | TRBV9 | CASSSLLNRGDEQFF | TGTGCCAGCAGCTCCCTTCTTAATAGGGGCGATGAGCAGTTCTTC
. | TRBD2 | TRBJ2-2 | TRBV24-1 | CATSDFRGGSTGELFF | TGTGCCACCAGTGATTTTAGGGGAGGGTCCACCGGGGAGCTGTTTTTT
. | . | TRBJ1-5 | TRBV18 | CASSQTVLSNQPQHF | TGTGCCAGCTCACAAACAGTTTTAAGCAATCAGCCCCAGCATTTT
. | . | TRBJ2-3 | TRBV18 | CASSPETPVGQYF | TGTGCCAGCTCACCAGAAACACCAGTTGGGCAGTATTTT
. | . | TRBJ2-1 | TRBV6-5 | CASTRDIFYNEQFF | TGTGCCAGCACCCGGGACATCTTCTACAATGAGCAGTTCTTC
. | . | TRBJ2-7 | TRBV6-5 | CASSYSGAESSYEQYF | TGTGCCAGCAGTTACTCGGGTGCGGAAAGCTCCTACGAGCAGTACTTC
. | . | TRBJ2-7 | TRBV12-5 | CASGLPRGGEYEQYF | TGTGCTAGTGGTTTACCCAGGGGCGGTGAGTACGAGCAGTACTTC
once | . | TRBJ1-3 | TRBV6-5 | CASSYDTPQRNTIYF | TGTGCCAGCAGTTACGACACCCCTCAGAGAAACACCATATATTTT
. | TRBD2 | TRBJ2-2 | TRBV9 | CASSAGLAGGTGELFF | TGTGCCAGCAGCGCCGGACTAGCGGGGGGCACCGGGGAGCTGTTTTTT
. | . | TRBJ1-1 | TRBV29-1 | CSVDDTHTEAFF | TGCAGCGTAGACGACACCCACACTGAAGCTTTCTTT
. | . | TRBJ1-1 | TRBV7-3 | CASSTQGHTEEAFF | TGTGCCAGCAGCACCCAGGGGCACACTGAGGAAGCTTTCTTT
. | TRBD2 | TRBJ2-7 | TRBV6-2/TRBV6-3 | CASSYLSGSSLGEQYF | TGTGCCAGCAGTTACCTTAGCGGGAGCAGTTTGGGTGAGCAGTACTTC
. | . | TRBJ2-7 | TRBV3-1/TRBV3-2 | CASSQRWRSYEQYF | TGTGCCAGCAGCCAACGATGGAGATCCTACGAGCAGTACTTC
. | TRBD1 | TRBJ1-2 | TRBV5-1 | CASTPTGAGYGYTF | TGCGCCAGCACCCCTACAGGGGCTGGCTATGGCTACACCTTC
. | TRBD2 | TRBJ2-1 | TRBV18 | CASSATSDGEQFF | TGTGCCAGCTCTGCGACTAGCGATGGTGAGCAGTTCTTC
. | TRBD2 | TRBJ2-1 | TRBV7-6 | CASSRGGAGGLEYEQFF | TGTGCCAGCAGCCGCGGAGGTGCGGGAGGTCTCGAATATGAGCAGTTCTTC
. | . | TRBJ1-3 | TRBV6-5 | CASSYGMGSSGNTIYF | TGTGCCAGCAGTTACGGGATGGGGAGCTCTGGAAACACCATATATTTT
once | TRBD2 | TRBJ2-1 | TRBV11-2 | CASSLGGGNKQFF | TGTGCCAGCAGCTTAGGCGGGGGTAATAAGCAGTTCTTC
. | TRBD1 | TRBJ1-5 | TRBV12-5 | CASGPRTGYQPQHF | TGTGCTAGTGGTCCACGGACAGGCTACCAGCCCCAGCATTTT
few | TRBD1 | TRBJ1-4 | TRBV5-8 | CASSLTGGATNEKLFF | TGTGCCAGCAGCTTGACAGGGGGAGCAACTAATGAAAAACTGTTTTTT
once | . | TRBJ1-1 | TRBV12-3/TRBV12-4 | CASSFEGPGAFF | TGTGCCAGCAGTTTTGAGGGCCCGGGGGCTTTCTTT
. | TRBD2 | TRBJ2-1 | TRBV5-6 | CASRPLAGHNEQFF | TGTGCCAGCAGACCCCTAGCGGGGCACAATGAGCAGTTCTTC
. | . | TRBJ2-7 | TRBV18 | CASSPRTGLSAYEQYF | TGTGCCAGCTCACCACGGACTGGATTGTCAGCCTACGAGCAGTACTTC
. | . | TRBJ1-6 | TRBV15 | CATSRKRQANSPLHF | TGTGCCACCAGCAGAAAACGACAGGCTAATTCACCCCTCCACTTT
. | TRBD2 | TRBJ2-5 | TRBV2 | CASRRTSGVQETQYF | TGTGCCAGCAGACGGACTAGCGGGGTCCAAGAGACCCAGTACTTC
once | . | TRBJ2-7 | TRBV6-5 | CASSRYRDYEQYF | TGTGCCAGCAGCCGCTACAGGGACTACGAGCAGTACTTC
few | . | TRBJ1-1 | TRBV5-5 | CASSLRGGNTEAFF | TGTGCCAGCAGCTTACGGGGAGGGAACACTGAAGCTTTCTTT
. | TRBD2 | TRBJ2-2 | TRBV5-4 | CASSLLAGVAGELFF | TGTGCCAGCAGCTTGCTGGCGGGAGTAGCCGGGGAGCTGTTTTTT
. | . | TRBJ2-3 | TRBV30 | CAWSHSHTQYF | TGTGCCTGGAGCCACAGCCATACGCAGTATTTT
. | TRBD1 | TRBJ2-1 | TRBV30 | CAWSRTGVPYNEQFF | TGTGCCTGGAGTAGGACAGGGGTCCCCTACAATGAGCAGTTCTTC
. | TRBD1 | TRBJ2-1 | TRBV11-3 | CASSYRTGGFNEQFF | TGTGCCAGCAGCTACCGGACAGGGGGCTTCAATGAGCAGTTCTTC
. | . | TRBJ2-1 | TRBV6-1 | CASSEGGHPYNEQFF | TGTGCCAGCAGCGAAGGAGGGCACCCCTACAATGAGCAGTTCTTC
. | . | TRBJ2-3 | TRBV6-6 | CASSLLGRGTDTQYF | TGTGCCAGCAGTTTACTTGGCAGGGGCACAGATACGCAGTATTTT
. | TRBD2 | TRBJ2-2 | TRBV25-1 | CASSGSGRYTGELFF | TGTGCCAGCAGTGGTAGCGGGAGGTACACCGGGGAGCTGTTTTTT
. | TRBD2 | TRBJ2-1 | TRBV13 | CASSLGGSYNEQFF | TGTGCCAGCAGTCTGGGAGGGTCCTACAATGAGCAGTTCTTC
few | . | TRBJ2-5 | TRBV12-3/TRBV12-4 | CASSSVETQYF | TGTGCCAGCAGTTCCGTAGAGACCCAGTACTTC
. | TRBD2 | TRBJ2-2 | TRBV4-2 | CASSQGRTSVATGELFF | TGTGCCAGCAGCCAAGGCCGGACTAGCGTGGCCACCGGGGAGCTGTTTTTT
once | TRBD2 | TRBJ2-3 | TRBV7-9 | CASSPIAGDTQYF | TGTGCCAGCAGCCCTATAGCGGGAGATACGCAGTATTTT
. | . | TRBJ2-7 | TRBV6-5 | CASSSPRGEAKREQYF | TGTGCCAGCAGTTCTCCCAGGGGGGAAGCGAAAAGGGAGCAGTACTTC
. | . | TRBJ2-1 | TRBV28 | CASSLLPGASLFNEQFF | TGTGCCAGCAGTTTATTACCGGGAGCTAGTCTATTCAATGAGCAGTTCTTC
. | TRBD2 | TRBJ2-7 | TRBV4-1 | CASSHRTSFYEQYF | TGCGCCAGCAGCCACCGGACTAGCTTCTACGAGCAGTACTTC
. | . | TRBJ2-2 | TRBV10-3 | CAISELSANTGELFF | TGTGCCATCAGTGAGCTAAGCGCGAACACCGGGGAGCTGTTTTTT